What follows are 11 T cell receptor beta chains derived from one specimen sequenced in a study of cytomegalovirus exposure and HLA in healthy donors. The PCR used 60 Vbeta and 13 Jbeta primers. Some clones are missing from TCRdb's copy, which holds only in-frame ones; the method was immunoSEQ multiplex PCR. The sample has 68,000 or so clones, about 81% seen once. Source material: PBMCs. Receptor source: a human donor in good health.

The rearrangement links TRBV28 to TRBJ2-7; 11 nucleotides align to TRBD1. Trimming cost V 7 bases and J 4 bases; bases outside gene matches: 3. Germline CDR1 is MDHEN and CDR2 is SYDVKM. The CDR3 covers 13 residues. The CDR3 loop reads CASTDRGLYEQYF. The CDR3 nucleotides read TGTGCCAGCACGGACAGGGGGCTTTACGAGCAGTACTTC. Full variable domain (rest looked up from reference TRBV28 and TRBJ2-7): DVKVTQSSRYLVKRTGEKVFLECVQDMDHENMFWYRQDPGLGLRLIYFSYDVKMKEKGDIPEGYSVSREKKERFSLILESASTNQTSMYLCASTDRGLYEQYFGPGTRLTVT.

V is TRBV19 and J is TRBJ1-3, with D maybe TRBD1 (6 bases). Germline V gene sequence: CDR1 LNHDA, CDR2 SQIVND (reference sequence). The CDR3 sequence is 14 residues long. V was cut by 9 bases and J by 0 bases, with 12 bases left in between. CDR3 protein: CASRGAISGNTIYF. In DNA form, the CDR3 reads TGTGCCAGCCGGGGGGCGATCTCTGGAAACACCATATATTTT.

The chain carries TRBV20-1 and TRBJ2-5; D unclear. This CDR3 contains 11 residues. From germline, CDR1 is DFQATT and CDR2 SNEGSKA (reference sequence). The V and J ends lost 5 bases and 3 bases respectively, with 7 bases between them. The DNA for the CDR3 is TGCAGTGCTCTAGATAAAGAGACCCAGTACTTC. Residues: CSALDKETQYF.

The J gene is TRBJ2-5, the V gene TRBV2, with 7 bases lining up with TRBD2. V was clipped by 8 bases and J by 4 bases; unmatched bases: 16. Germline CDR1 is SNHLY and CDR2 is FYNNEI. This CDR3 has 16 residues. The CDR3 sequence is CASGRRGGRDRETQYF. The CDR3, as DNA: TGTGCCAGCGGGAGGAGAGGAGGGAGGGATCGAGAGACCCAGTACTTC.

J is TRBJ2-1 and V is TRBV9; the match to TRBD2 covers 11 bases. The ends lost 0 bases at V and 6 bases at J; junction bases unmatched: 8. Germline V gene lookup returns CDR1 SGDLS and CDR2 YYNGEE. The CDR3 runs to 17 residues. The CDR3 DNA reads TGTGCCAGCAGCGTAGTTAGCGGGGGGGCGTATCTCAATGAGCAGTTCTTC. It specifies CASSVVSGGAYLNEQFF. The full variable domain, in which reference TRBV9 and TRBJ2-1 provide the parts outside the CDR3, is DSGVTQTPKHLITATGQRVTLRCSPRSGDLSVYWYQQSLDQGLQFLIQYYNGEERAKGNILERFSAQQFPDLHSELNLSSLELGDSALYFCASSVVSGGAYLNEQFFGPGTRLTVL.

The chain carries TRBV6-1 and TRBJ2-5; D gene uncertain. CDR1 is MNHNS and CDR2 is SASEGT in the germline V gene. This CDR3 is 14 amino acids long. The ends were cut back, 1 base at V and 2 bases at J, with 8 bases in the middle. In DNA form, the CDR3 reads TGTGCCAGCAGTGAAGTACCAGTGCAAGAGACCCAGTACTTC. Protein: CASSEVPVQETQYF.

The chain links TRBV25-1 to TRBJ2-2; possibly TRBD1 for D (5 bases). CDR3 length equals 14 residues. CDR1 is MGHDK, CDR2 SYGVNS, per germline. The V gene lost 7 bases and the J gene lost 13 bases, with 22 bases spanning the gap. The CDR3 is CASTQDNGHWGLFF. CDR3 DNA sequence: TGTGCCAGCACACAGGACAATGGGCATTGGGGGCTGTTTTTT.

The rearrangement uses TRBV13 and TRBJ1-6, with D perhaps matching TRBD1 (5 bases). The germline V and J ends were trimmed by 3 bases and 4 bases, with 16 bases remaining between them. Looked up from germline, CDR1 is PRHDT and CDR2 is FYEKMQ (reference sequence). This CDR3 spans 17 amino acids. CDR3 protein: CASSLGLPGQYNSPLHF. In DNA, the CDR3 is TGTGCCAGCAGCTTGGGGCTGCCAGGGCAATATAATTCACCCCTCCACTTT.

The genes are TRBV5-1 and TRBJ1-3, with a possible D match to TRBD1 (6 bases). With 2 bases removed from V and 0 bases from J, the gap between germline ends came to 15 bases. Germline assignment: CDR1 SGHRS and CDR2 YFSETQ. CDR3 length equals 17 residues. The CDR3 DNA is TGCGCCAGCAGCTTTTCAGGGACACCGAGCTCTGGAAACACCATATATTTT. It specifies CASSFSGTPSSGNTIYF.

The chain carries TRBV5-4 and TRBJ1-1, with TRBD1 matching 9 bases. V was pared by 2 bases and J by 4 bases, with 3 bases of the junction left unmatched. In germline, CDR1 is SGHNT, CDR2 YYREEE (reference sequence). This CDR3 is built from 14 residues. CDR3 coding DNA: TGTGCCAGCAGCTTACAGGGGGCGAGCACTGAAGCTTTCTTT. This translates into CASSLQGASTEAFF.

CDR3 sequence reads: CASRARPGQGGVLAKNIQYF. In DNA form, the CDR3 reads TGTGCCAGCAGAGCCCGTCCGGGACAGGGGGGGGTTTTGGCCAAAAACATTCAGTACTTC. The chain uses TRBV27 and TRBJ2-4; TRBD1 matches at 11 bases. The trim removed 6 bases at V and 1 base at J, leaving 17 bases unmatched. From germline, CDR1 is MNHEY and CDR2 SMNVEV (reference sequence). The CDR3 sequence is 20 residues long.